This record looks at one TCR beta chain sequence and its context. This sample is part of a study of OX40 agonist ivuxolimab in advanced cancers. TCRdb keeps only in-frame clones here, not all; method: immunoSEQ multiplex PCR. Counted here are under 100,000 clones, around four fifths occurring once; the ten biggest clones make up approximately 0.78%. Excluded were patients having autoimmune disease history or systemic immunosuppression. The V end was cut by 4 bases, the J end by 0 bases, with 9 bases between. Germline V gene data show CDR1 as SGHKS and CDR2 as YYEKEE (reference sequence). The CDR3 consists of 14 residues.

The receptor was derived from an adult with an advanced solid tumor such as melanoma, head and neck, liver or kidney cancer. The rearrangement joins TRBV5-5 to TRBJ2-3; D is perhaps TRBD2 (6 bases). The specimen comprised CD4+ or CD8+ T cells sorted from blood, sampled in a trial of the OX40 agonist ivuxolimab. CDR3 protein: CASSPGVSTDTQYF. The CDR3 DNA is TGTGCCAGCAGCCCGGGGGTGAGCACAGATACGCAGTATTTT.